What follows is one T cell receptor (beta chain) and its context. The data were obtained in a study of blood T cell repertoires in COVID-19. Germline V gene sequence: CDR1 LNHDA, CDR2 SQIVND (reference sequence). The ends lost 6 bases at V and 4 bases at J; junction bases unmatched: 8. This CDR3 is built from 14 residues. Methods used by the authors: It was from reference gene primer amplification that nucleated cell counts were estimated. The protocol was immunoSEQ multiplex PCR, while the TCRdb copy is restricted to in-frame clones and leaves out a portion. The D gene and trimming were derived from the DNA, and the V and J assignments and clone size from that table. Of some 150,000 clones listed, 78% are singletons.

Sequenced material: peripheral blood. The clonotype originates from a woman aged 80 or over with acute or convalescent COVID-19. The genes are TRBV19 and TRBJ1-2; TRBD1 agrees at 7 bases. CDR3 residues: CASRYDGTAYGYTF. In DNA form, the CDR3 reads TGTGCCAGTAGATACGACGGGACAGCCTATGGCTACACCTTC.